This TCR beta chain was sequenced for a study of identical twins. The study's findings and limits: Models underestimated how often monozygotic twins shared out-of-frame TCR alpha. Analyses based on zero insertions could be partly confounded by invariant MAIT and iNKT cells.

This clonotype showed up just a few times. Its matching antigen is unknown. MiXCR, run by TCRdb on the 5' RACE reads, gives a single entry per CDR3 protein. In the table there are hundreds of thousands of distinct CDR3 sequences, 5.5% to 6.5% of which are singletons. With 5 bases removed from V and 3 bases from J, the gap between germline ends came to 20 bases. The CDR3 length is 16 residues. Per the germline V gene, CDR1 is SEHNR and CDR2 is FQNEAQ (reference sequence). The rearrangement uses TRBV7-9 and TRBJ2-7; a weak D match, TRBD1 (6 bases). The sequenced material came from naive T cells sorted from blood. This receptor was obtained from a man in his late teens or twenties in good health. In nucleotides, the CDR3 is TGTGCCAGCAGCCCCCGGGCAGGGGAGTATCGCTACGAGCAGTACTTC. Its translation is CASSPRAGEYRYEQYF.